This T cell receptor beta chain was found in a study of shared clonotypes between healthy human individuals. Overall study context: There were three CD4 naive, three CD4 memory, two CD8 naive and one CD8 memory plates per donor.

Study results and limitations: Generation probability values for non-shared clonotypes were lower than those for clonotypes shared by all four donors.

Germline CDR1 reads SGHDT; CDR2 reads YYEEEE. The CDR3 loop spans 17 amino acids. V lost 0 bases to trimming and J lost 6 bases; unmatched junction nucleotides: 9. Of note for this clone: As yet, its antigen is unknown.

Every immunoSEQ plate was one replicate of a subset's evenly spread DNA. Sequencing used immunoSEQ multiplex PCR; TCRdb keeps in-frame clones, though not all of them. The data contain around 1.6 million clones, 98% of them singletons. This chain links TRBV5-6 with TRBJ2-3; 11 bases are shared with TRBD2. The sample was naive CD4+ T cells sorted from blood. Specified subset: CD45RA+ positively selected. This clonotype was sampled from a man younger than 40 in good health. For the CDR3, the DNA is TGTGCCAGCAGCTTGGTTAGGTCTAGCGGGAGGAGGGATACGCAGTATTTT. This translates into CASSLVRSSGRRDTQYF.